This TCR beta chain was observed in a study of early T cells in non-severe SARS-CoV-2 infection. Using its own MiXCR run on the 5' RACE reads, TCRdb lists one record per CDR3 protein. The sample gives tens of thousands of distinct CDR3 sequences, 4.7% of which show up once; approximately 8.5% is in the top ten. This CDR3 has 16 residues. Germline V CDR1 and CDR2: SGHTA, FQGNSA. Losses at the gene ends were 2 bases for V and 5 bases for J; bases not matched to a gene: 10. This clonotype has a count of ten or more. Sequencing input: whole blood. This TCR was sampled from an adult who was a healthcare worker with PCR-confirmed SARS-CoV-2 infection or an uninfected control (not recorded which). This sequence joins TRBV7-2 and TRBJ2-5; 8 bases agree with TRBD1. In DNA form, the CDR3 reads TGTGCCAGCAGCTTATCGAGCAGGGGGCTCGGGGAGACCCAGTACTTC. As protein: CASSLSSRGLGETQYF. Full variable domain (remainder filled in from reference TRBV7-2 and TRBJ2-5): GAGVSQSPSNKVTEKGKDVELRCDPISGHTALYWYRQSLGQGLEFLIYFQGNSAPDKSGLPSDRFSAERTGGSVSTLTIQRTQQEDSAVYLCASSLSSRGLGETQYFGPGTRLLVL.